The 2 T cell receptor beta chains below were found in one sample sequenced in a study of T cell responses to AZD1222 COVID-19 vaccine. Measured with immunoSEQ multiplex PCR; TCRdb has only the in-frame clones, and not every one. Of more than 95,000 clones listed, roughly 90% were seen once; the top ten hold 1.1%. This material consisted of peripheral blood, taken on day 0 of AZD1222 vaccination. These TCRs come from an adult in good health.

The chain joins TRBV3-1 (or the pseudogene TRBV3-2) to TRBJ2-7; D not certain. The CDR3 is 12 residues long. Germline V gives CDR1 LGHDT, CDR2 YNNKEL (reference sequence). Between the trimmed V and J ends, which lost 4 bases and 3 bases, there was a span of 7 bases. CDR3 in amino acids: CASSLHYYEQYF. CDR3 sequence (DNA): TGTGCCAGCAGCCTCCACTACTACGAGCAGTACTTC.

The chain is built from TRBV1 and TRBJ2-3; the D segment call TRBD2 is taken from the table without a DNA check. TRBV1 is assigned pseudogene status. The CDR3 has 15 residues. The CDR3 region is CTSSASGSSTDTQYF. CDR3 bases: TGCACCAGCAGCGCTAGCGGCTCTAGCACAGATACGCAGTATTTT.